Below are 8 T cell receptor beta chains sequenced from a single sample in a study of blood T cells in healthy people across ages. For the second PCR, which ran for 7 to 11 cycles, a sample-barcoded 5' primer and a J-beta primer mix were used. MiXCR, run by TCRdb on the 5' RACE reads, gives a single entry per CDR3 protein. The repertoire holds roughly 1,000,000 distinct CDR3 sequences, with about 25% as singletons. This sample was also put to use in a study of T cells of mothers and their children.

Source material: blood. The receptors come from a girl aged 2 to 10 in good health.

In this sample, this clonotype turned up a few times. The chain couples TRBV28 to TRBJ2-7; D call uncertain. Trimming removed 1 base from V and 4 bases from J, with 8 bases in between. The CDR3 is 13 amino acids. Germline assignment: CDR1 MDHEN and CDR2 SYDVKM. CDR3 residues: CASSLSPLYEQYF. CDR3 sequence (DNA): TGTGCCAGCAGTTTATCCCCGTTATACGAGCAGTACTTC.

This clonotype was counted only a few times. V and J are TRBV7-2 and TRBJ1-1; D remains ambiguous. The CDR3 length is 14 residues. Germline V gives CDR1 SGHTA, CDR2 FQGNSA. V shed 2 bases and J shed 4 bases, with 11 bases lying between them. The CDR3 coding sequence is TGTGCCAGCAGCTTACAGAAGACCGGCACTGAAGCTTTCTTT. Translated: CASSLQKTGTEAFF.

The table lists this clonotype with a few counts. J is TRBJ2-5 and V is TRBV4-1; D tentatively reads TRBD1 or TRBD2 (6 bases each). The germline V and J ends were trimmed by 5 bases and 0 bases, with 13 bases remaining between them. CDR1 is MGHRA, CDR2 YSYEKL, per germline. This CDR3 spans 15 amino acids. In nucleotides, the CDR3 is TGCGCCAGCAGCGGACGAGGGGGGTACCAAGAGACCCAGTACTTC. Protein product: CASSGRGGYQETQYF.

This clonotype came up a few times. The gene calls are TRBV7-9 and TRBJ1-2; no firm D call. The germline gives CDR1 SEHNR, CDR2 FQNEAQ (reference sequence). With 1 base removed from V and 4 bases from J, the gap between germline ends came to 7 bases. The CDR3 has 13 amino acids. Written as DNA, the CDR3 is TGTGCCAGCAGCTTAGGGGAGGTCTATGGCTACACCTTC. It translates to CASSLGEVYGYTF.

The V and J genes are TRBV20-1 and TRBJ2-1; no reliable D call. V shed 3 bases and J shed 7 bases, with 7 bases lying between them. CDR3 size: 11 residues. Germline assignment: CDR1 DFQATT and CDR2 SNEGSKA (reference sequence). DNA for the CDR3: TGCAGTGCTAGGGATGTGAATGAGCAGTTCTTC. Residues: CSARDVNEQFF.

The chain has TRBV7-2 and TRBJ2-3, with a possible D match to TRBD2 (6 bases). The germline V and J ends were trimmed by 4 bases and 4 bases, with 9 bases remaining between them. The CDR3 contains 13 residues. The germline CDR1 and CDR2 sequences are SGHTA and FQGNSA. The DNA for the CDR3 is TGTGCCAGCAGCTGGAGGGCCCCAGATACGCAGTATTTT. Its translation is CASSWRAPDTQYF.

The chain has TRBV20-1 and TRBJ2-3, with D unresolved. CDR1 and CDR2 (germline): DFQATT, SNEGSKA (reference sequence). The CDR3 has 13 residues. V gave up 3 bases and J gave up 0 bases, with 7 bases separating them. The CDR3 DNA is TGCAGTGCTAGGTCCTTTAGCACAGATACGCAGTATTTT. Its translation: CSARSFSTDTQYF.

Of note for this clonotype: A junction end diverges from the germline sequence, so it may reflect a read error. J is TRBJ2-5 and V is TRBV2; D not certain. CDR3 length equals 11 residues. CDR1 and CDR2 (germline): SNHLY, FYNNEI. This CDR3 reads CASREEETQYF. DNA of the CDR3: TGTGCCAGCAGAGAAGAAGAGACCCAGTACTTC.